Sequencing of this TCR beta chain was carried out in a study of cytomegalovirus exposure and HLA in healthy donors. Study summary: Of approximately 400 genotyped donors, about 80% clustered with self-reported Caucasian donors.

Though nominally healthy at sampling, donors likely had unrecorded immune exposures. CDR3 length: 15 residues. Amplification used 60 Vbeta primers and 13 Jbeta primers. Clones were sequenced by immunoSEQ multiplex PCR, and TCRdb holds only the in-frame ones, with some missing. The sample includes roughly 200,000 clones, over 70% of them seen just once. Study results and caveats: Specificity of a few CMV-associated chains for CMV antigens was verified in vitro. Some public TCRs appeared in many individuals, while most sequences were rare.

Concerning this clone itself: Its antigen is not known.

The sequence derives from a woman aged 45-59 years in good health and CMV-seronegative. Sequencing was carried out using PBMCs. V and J are TRBV21-1 and TRBJ2-5; the table's D gene call, TRBD1, was not cross checked with the DNA. TRBV21-1 is classified as a pseudogene. CDR3 amino acids: CASSKDRAVDKTQYF. CDR3 DNA: TGTGCCAGCAGCAAAGACAGGGCGGTTGACAAGACCCAGTACTTC.